The 26 T cell receptor beta chains given below trace back to one sample, sequenced in a study of OX40 agonist ivuxolimab in advanced cancers. Method: immunoSEQ multiplex PCR; TCRdb's copy keeps in-frame clones and lacks some. The repertoire holds about 12,000 clones, with roughly 86% as singletons. The sequenced sample was CD4+ or CD8+ T cells sorted from blood, obtained in a trial of the OX40 agonist ivuxolimab. Every receptor here comes from an adult with an advanced solid tumor such as melanoma, head and neck, liver or kidney cancer.

The chain is built from TRBV11-1 and TRBJ1-4; 7 bases fit TRBD1. CDR1 SGHAT and CDR2 FQDESV come from the germline V gene (reference sequence). This CDR3 spans 14 amino acids. The junction had 13 bases not matched to a gene; V was cut back by 3 bases and J by 15 bases. The CDR3: CASSFNTLTGQMFF. The CDR3, as DNA: TGTGCCAGCAGCTTTAATACGTTAACGGGACAGATGTTTTTT.

V is TRBV11-2 and J is TRBJ1-5, with no clear D. There are 15 residues in the CDR3. The germline V gene encodes CDR1 SGHAT and CDR2 FQNNGV. V lost 3 bases, J lost 0 bases, and 9 bases lay in between. The CDR3 reads CASSFSGASNQPQHF. CDR3 DNA sequence: TGTGCCAGCAGCTTCTCGGGTGCTAGCAATCAGCCCCAGCATTTT.

This clone was recorded once. The chain recombines TRBV21-1 with TRBJ1-4; the table calls TRBD1, which could not be checked here. TRBV21-1 is marked as a pseudogene. CDR3 length equals 16 residues. CDR3 protein: CASSNRGSQEDEKLFF. CDR3 DNA: TGTGCCAGCAGCAATCGTGGTTCCCAGGAAGATGAAAAACTGTTTTTT.

The chain combines TRBV7-2 with TRBJ1-1; no clear D gene. The CDR3 spans 15 residues. The V end lost 2 bases, the J end lost 3 bases, and 13 bases lay between the germline ends. Germline CDR1 and CDR2: SGHTA and FQGNSA. CDR3 sequence reads: CASSLFKGSDTEAFF. CDR3 DNA: TGTGCCAGCAGCTTATTTAAGGGTTCGGACACTGAAGCTTTCTTT.

The chain uses TRBV9 and TRBJ1-5, with a possible D match to TRBD1 (5 bases). This CDR3 has 15 amino acids. In germline, CDR1 is SGDLS, CDR2 YYNGEE. The V and J ends lost 5 bases and 5 bases respectively, with 17 bases between them. CDR3 amino acids: CASSLGHRGDQPQHF. For the CDR3, the DNA is TGTGCCAGCAGTCTCGGACATCGGGGGGATCAGCCCCAGCATTTT.

The V gene is TRBV4-3, the J gene TRBJ1-1; D is perhaps TRBD1 (5 bases). The CDR3 is 14 residues long. Trimming removed 0 bases from V and 4 bases from J, with 9 bases in between. From germline, CDR1 is LGHNA and CDR2 YSLEER. DNA for the CDR3: TGCGCCAGCAGCCAAGATAACGGGGGCACTGAAGCTTTCTTT. Translation: CASSQDNGGTEAFF.

This chain joins TRBV10-3 and TRBJ1-2; D uncertain. Germline V CDR1 and CDR2: ENHRY, SYGVKD. V was cut by 0 bases and J by 4 bases, with 12 bases left in between. The length of the CDR3 is 15 residues. The CDR3 DNA is TGTGCCATCAGTGAGTCTGGGGAGAGTTCCTATGGCTACACCTTC. This translates into CAISESGESSYGYTF.

The chain combines TRBV5-1 with TRBJ2-7, with D perhaps matching TRBD1 (6 bases). The CDR3 length is 16 residues. V dropped 0 bases and J dropped 3 bases, with 16 bases sitting between them. Germline V lookup: CDR1 SGHRS, CDR2 YFSETQ. CDR3 in amino acids: CASSLAQEQGDYEQYF. CDR3 coding DNA: TGCGCCAGCAGCTTGGCCCAGGAACAGGGAGACTACGAGCAGTACTTC.

The chain uses TRBV28 and TRBJ2-1; 10 bases agree with TRBD1. The CDR3 is made up of 16 amino acids. J lost 6 bases, V lost 1 base, and 6 bases had no gene match. Germline assignment: CDR1 MDHEN and CDR2 SYDVKM. The CDR3 protein is CASSLFGQGVFNEQFF. CDR3 nucleotides: TGTGCCAGCAGTTTATTTGGACAGGGGGTGTTCAATGAGCAGTTCTTC.

V and J are TRBV11-2 and TRBJ2-3, with 12 bases lining up with TRBD2. This CDR3 comprises 17 residues. The germline V gene encodes CDR1 SGHAT and CDR2 FQNNGV. V shed 4 bases, J shed 5 bases, and the junction held 10 bases outside the gene matches. CDR3 in amino acids: CASSYASGGAGIDTQYF. CDR3 in DNA: TGTGCCAGCAGCTACGCTAGCGGGGGGGCCGGTATAGATACGCAGTATTTT.

V usage is TRBV19 and J usage is TRBJ2-3; 8 bases line up with TRBD2. The germline gives CDR1 LNHDA, CDR2 SQIVND (reference sequence). The CDR3 loop spans 18 amino acids. Trimming took 6 bases from V and 1 from J; bases not matched to a gene: 15. The CDR3 region is CASSQTAGGMSGTDTQYF. CDR3 in DNA: TGTGCCAGTAGCCAAACGGCGGGGGGCATGAGCGGCACAGATACGCAGTATTTT.

This clone was detected a few times. V gene TRBV9 combines with J gene TRBJ2-3, with TRBD2 matching over 8 bases. The CDR3 extends over 12 amino acids. V lost 5 bases, J lost 5 bases, and 1 base stayed unmatched. From germline, CDR1 is SGDLS and CDR2 YYNGEE. As DNA, the CDR3 is TGTGCCAGCAGGGGACTAGGAGATACGCAGTATTTT. Translation gives CASRGLGDTQYF.

This clone was found once. The gene calls are TRBV4-1 and TRBJ2-7; TRBD2 is a possible D gene (6 bases). This CDR3 is built from 16 residues. The V end was cut by 4 bases, the J end by 5 bases, with 21 bases between. Germline loops: CDR1 MGHRA, CDR2 YSYEKL. Written as DNA, the CDR3 is TGCGCCAGCAGCCCCGTTTTTCGGGGGAGTAACCACGAGCAGTACTTC. It translates to CASSPVFRGSNHEQYF.

V is TRBV7-9 and J is TRBJ1-1; D gene uncertain. Trimming shortened V by 1 base and J by 2 bases, and 11 bases separated the two germline ends. The CDR3 sequence is 15 residues long. The germline V gene has CDR1 SEHNR and CDR2 FQNEAQ (reference sequence). CDR3: CASSLGYEINTEAFF. CDR3 DNA: TGTGCCAGCAGCTTAGGTTATGAGATAAACACTGAAGCTTTCTTT.

J is TRBJ2-3 and V is TRBV7-2, with 9 bases aligning to TRBD1. V lost 4 bases, J lost 2 bases, and 1 base stayed unmatched. The germline V gene encodes CDR1 SGHTA and CDR2 FQGNSA. The CDR3 has 14 amino acids. The CDR3 here is CASSWTGATDTQYF. The CDR3, as DNA: TGTGCCAGCAGCTGGACAGGGGCCACAGATACGCAGTATTTT. Looking up the rest from reference TRBV7-2 and TRBJ2-3 gives the full variable domain: GAGVSQSPSNKVTEKGKDVELRCDPISGHTALYWYRQSLGQGLEFLIYFQGNSAPDKSGLPSDRFSAERTGGSVSTLTIQRTQQEDSAVYLCASSWTGATDTQYFGPGTRLTVL.

This clone was counted a single time. The rearrangement uses TRBV30 and TRBJ2-7, with TRBD1 identical over 9 bases. Germline V lookup: CDR1 GTSNPN, CDR2 SVGIG (reference sequence). V was pared by 4 bases and J by 0 bases, with 19 bases of the junction left unmatched. CDR3 size: 19 residues. CDR3 protein: CAWTRPGQGIFRASYEQYF. Here the CDR3 DNA reads TGTGCCTGGACCCGTCCGGGACAGGGTATATTTAGGGCCTCCTACGAGCAGTACTTC. The variable domain in full, with the rest retrieved from reference TRBV30 and TRBJ2-7, is SQTIHQWPATLVQPVGSPLSLECTVEGTSNPNLYWYRQAAGRGLQLLFYSVGIGQISSEVPQNLSASRPQDRQFILSSKKLLLSDSGFYLCAWTRPGQGIFRASYEQYFGPGTRLTVT.

The V gene is TRBV7-8, the J gene TRBJ1-1; D remains unclear. Trimming shortened V by 4 bases and J by 1 base, and 16 bases separated the two germline ends. This CDR3 is 16 amino acids long. Germline-derived CDR1 and CDR2 are SGHVS and FQNEAQ. This CDR3 is CASSSTLPGPNTEAFF. CDR3 in DNA: TGTGCCAGCAGCTCAACCCTCCCTGGACCGAACACTGAAGCTTTCTTT.

The V and J genes are TRBV25-1 and TRBJ1-4; a weak D match, TRBD1 (6 bases). V lost 4 bases and J 1 base, leaving 13 bases between the germline ends. The CDR3 is 16 amino acids. Looked up from germline, CDR1 is MGHDK and CDR2 is SYGVNS. CDR3 in DNA: TGTGCCAGCAGTGCTCGGGGGGACATAACTAATGAAAAACTGTTTTTT. Its protein is CASSARGDITNEKLFF. Based on the CDR3 plus reference TRBV25-1 and TRBJ1-4, the full variable domain is EADIYQTPRYLVIGTGKKITLECSQTMGHDKMYWYQQDPGMELHLIHYSYGVNSTEKGDLSSESTVSRIRTEHFPLTLESARPSHTSQYLCASSARGDITNEKLFFGSGTQLSVL.

CDR3 nucleotide sequence: TGTGCCAGCAGCTTAGGATCTATGGGTGTGCTCCACTTT. Translating it yields CASSLGSMGVLHF. V is TRBV7-2 and J is TRBJ1-6; D gene ambiguous. The germline gives CDR1 SGHTA, CDR2 FQGNSA. Between the trimmed V and J ends, which lost 1 base and 16 bases, there was a span of 14 bases. The CDR3 contains 13 residues. The full variable domain, in which reference TRBV7-2 and TRBJ1-6 provide the parts outside the CDR3, is GAGVSQSPSNKVTEKGKDVELRCDPISGHTALYWYRQSLGQGLEFLIYFQGNSAPDKSGLPSDRFSAERTGGSVSTLTIQRTQQEDSAVYLCASSLGSMGVLHFGNGTRLTVT.

The chain is built from TRBV28 and TRBJ2-2, with D tentatively TRBD1 (5 bases). CDR1 and CDR2 (germline): MDHEN, SYDVKM. The CDR3 contains 13 residues. Trimming cost V 6 bases and J 2 bases, with 7 bases left between them. CDR3 sequence (DNA): TGTGCCAGCAGGGGGCTTAACACCGGGGAGCTGTTTTTT. Translation gives CASRGLNTGELFF.

The chain employs TRBV10-3 and TRBJ2-5; D may be TRBD2 (5 bases). From germline, CDR1 is ENHRY and CDR2 SYGVKD. V was clipped by 11 bases and J by 5 bases, with 15 bases between them. The CDR3 runs 12 residues. For the CDR3, the DNA is TGTGCCTCCTCCCGGGGATCCGAGACCCAGTACTTC. It translates to CASSRGSETQYF.

This rearrangement joins TRBV6-4 to TRBJ1-6; 9 nucleotides agree with TRBD1. V was pared by 6 bases and J by 7 bases, with 7 bases of the junction left unmatched. This CDR3 comprises 15 residues. The germline CDR1 and CDR2 sequences are MRHNA and SNTAGT. The CDR3 spells CASSPRTGENSPLHF. The CDR3 bases are TGTGCCAGCAGCCCCCGGACAGGGGAGAATTCACCCCTCCACTTT.

The chain recombines TRBV5-1 with TRBJ1-3; D gene ambiguous. This CDR3 spans 16 amino acids. Trimming removed 0 bases from V and 3 bases from J, with 13 bases in between. Germline loops: CDR1 SGHRS, CDR2 YFSETQ. The CDR3 DNA reads as TGCGCCAGCAGCTTGGATAGTGTCCGAGGTGGAAACACCATATATTTT. Translating it yields CASSLDSVRGGNTIYF.

The J gene is TRBJ2-3, the V gene TRBV4-1; 8 positions match TRBD1. V lost 0 bases, J lost 4 bases, and 6 bases stayed unmatched. The CDR3 spans 16 residues. Per germline, CDR1 MGHRA and CDR2 YSYEKL. CDR3 amino acids: CASSQEAGGNPDTQYF. CDR3 sequence (DNA): TGCGCCAGCAGCCAAGAAGCAGGGGGCAATCCAGATACGCAGTATTTT.

The chain joins TRBV27 to TRBJ1-5; 8 bases align to TRBD1. Germline loops: CDR1 MNHEY, CDR2 SMNVEV (reference sequence). The CDR3 length is 18 residues. The V segment lost 0 bases and the J segment 5 bases; nucleotides outside the gene matches: 12. In DNA, the CDR3 is TGTGCCAGCAGTTTATCGGGGTACGGACAGGGAAGGGATCAGCCCCAGCATTTT. Its translation is CASSLSGYGQGRDQPQHF.

The V gene is TRBV2, the J gene TRBJ2-1; 9 nucleotides line up with TRBD1. Germline CDR1 is SNHLY and CDR2 is FYNNEI. This CDR3 is built from 15 residues. V shed 6 bases and J 7 bases; nucleotides not matched to a gene: 10. CDR3 DNA: TGTGCCAGCAGCGTGCCGGGACAGGGTTGGAATGAGCAGTTCTTC. It yields the protein CASSVPGQGWNEQFF.